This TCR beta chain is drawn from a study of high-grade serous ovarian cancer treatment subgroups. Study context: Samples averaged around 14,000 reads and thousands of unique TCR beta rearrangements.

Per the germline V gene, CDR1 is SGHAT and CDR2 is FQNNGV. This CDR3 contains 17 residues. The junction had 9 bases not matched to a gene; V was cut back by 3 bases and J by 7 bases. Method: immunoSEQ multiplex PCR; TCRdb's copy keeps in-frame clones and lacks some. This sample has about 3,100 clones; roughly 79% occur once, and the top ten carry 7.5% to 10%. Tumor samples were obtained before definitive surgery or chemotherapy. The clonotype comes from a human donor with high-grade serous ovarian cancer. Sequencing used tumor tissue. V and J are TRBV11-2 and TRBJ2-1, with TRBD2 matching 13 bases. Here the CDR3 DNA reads TGTGCCAGCAGCTTCGTTAAACTAGCGGGAGGGTTAAATGAGCAGTTCTTC. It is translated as CASSFVKLAGGLNEQFF.